The 25 T cell receptor beta chains presented below share a single source sample, sequenced in a study of radiation and T cells in renal cell carcinoma. Time point reported: baseline pretreatment blood. The treatment: 15 Gy SBRT to primary tumor, nephrectomy 4 weeks later. TCRdb's copy holds only in-frame clones and misses some; the assay was immunoSEQ multiplex PCR. The sample shows about 91,000 clones, over 65% of them seen only once. Sequences were derived from blood, sampled from a patient whose treatment included radiotherapy and nephrectomy. Every receptor here comes from a man between 60 and 75 years old with renal cell carcinoma.

The rearrangement joins TRBV18 to TRBJ1-1, with 12 bases that match TRBD1. The CDR3 is 15 amino acids. With V trimmed by 2 bases and J by 2 bases, 0 bases remained unmatched. CDR1 is KGHSH and CDR2 is LQKENI in the germline V gene. Here the CDR3 reads CASSPGTGGNTEAFF. The DNA for the CDR3 is TGTGCCAGCTCACCAGGGACAGGGGGCAACACTGAAGCTTTCTTT.

The chain carries TRBV7-9 and TRBJ2-1; D remains unclear. The CDR3 sequence is 14 residues long. V gave up 2 bases and J gave up 8 bases, with 13 bases separating them. Germline lookup yields CDR1 SEHNR and CDR2 FQNEAQ (reference sequence). CDR3 nucleotides: TGTGCCAGCAGCTTAACGTACAGTCTCGATGAGCAGTTCTTC. Its protein product is CASSLTYSLDEQFF.

The chain recombines TRBV27 with TRBJ2-7; no definite D call. Germline-derived CDR1 and CDR2 are MNHEY and SMNVEV (reference sequence). There are 13 residues in the CDR3. V shed 6 bases and J shed 2 bases, with 11 bases lying between them. Here the CDR3 reads CASRFVGAYEQYF. CDR3 sequence (DNA): TGTGCCAGCAGGTTCGTAGGCGCCTACGAGCAGTACTTC.

This chain uses TRBV11-2 with TRBJ1-2, with 8 bases that match TRBD1. Germline lookup yields CDR1 SGHAT and CDR2 FQNNGV. The J segment lost 8 bases and the V segment lost 5 bases, leaving 16 bases of the junction unmatched. The CDR3 covers 16 residues. In DNA form, the CDR3 reads TGTGCCAGCAGCCTGAGGCTCAGGGGGCGGTTGAGGGGCTACACCTTC. Its translation is CASSLRLRGRLRGYTF.

Written as DNA, the CDR3 is TGTGCCAGCAGCGCCCAGCGGGAGAGCTCCTACAATGAGCAGTTCTTC. Translated, it gives CASSAQRESSYNEQFF. The genes are TRBV13 and TRBJ2-1; 8 bases align to TRBD2. V dropped 5 bases and J dropped 0; count of bases not matched to a gene: 6. CDR3 length equals 16 residues. CDR1 and CDR2 from the germline V gene are PRHDT and FYEKMQ (reference sequence).

The gene calls are TRBV5-4 and TRBJ2-7; unclear D gene. Trimming took off 0 bases at V and 6 bases at J, with 7 bases between the two ends. CDR3 length: 12 residues. The germline CDR1 and CDR2 sequences are SGHNT and YYREEE (reference sequence). The chain's CDR3 is CASSLGLGEQYF. CDR3 DNA sequence: TGTGCCAGCAGCTTGGGGTTAGGCGAGCAGTACTTC.

The chain combines TRBV28 with TRBJ2-7; 12 bases map to TRBD2. The V gene end was trimmed by 5 bases and the J gene end by 0 bases; junction bases not matched to a gene: 2. The CDR3 loop spans 15 amino acids. The germline CDR1 and CDR2 sequences are MDHEN and SYDVKM. The CDR3 DNA reads as TGTGCCAGCAGTCCGACTAGCGGGAGCTCCTACGAGCAGTACTTC. Translated: CASSPTSGSSYEQYF.

CDR3 DNA sequence: TGTGCCAGCAGCCCGAAAAGGACTAGCGGGAGTACAGATACGCAGTATTTT. It specifies CASSPKRTSGSTDTQYF. The rearrangement joins TRBV7-8 to TRBJ2-3, with 13 bases that match TRBD2. The CDR3 runs to 17 residues. Germline-derived CDR1 and CDR2 are SGHVS and FQNEAQ. With 5 bases clipped from V and 3 bases from J, the junction kept 8 bases outside the gene matches.

The J gene is TRBJ1-3, the V gene TRBV30, with TRBD1 as a possible D gene (6 bases). V was shortened by 3 bases and J by 8 bases, with 20 bases between the two germline ends. The CDR3 length is 15 residues. In germline, CDR1 is GTSNPN, CDR2 SVGIG (reference sequence). The CDR3 reads CAWSAGLTGKDTIYF. The CDR3 DNA reads as TGTGCCTGGAGCGCGGGCCTAACAGGGAAGGACACCATATATTTT.

V and J are TRBV27 and TRBJ1-2; D is unresolved. The V end was cut by 8 bases, the J end by 4 bases, with 14 bases between. The length of the CDR3 is 13 residues. Germline loops: CDR1 MNHEY, CDR2 SMNVEV (reference sequence). Here the CDR3 DNA reads TGTGCCAGCGCGCGTGAGGGTTCCTATGGCTACACCTTC. Encoded protein: CASAREGSYGYTF.

V usage is TRBV11-2 and J usage is TRBJ2-5; TRBD1 is a possible D gene (6 bases). Trimming took 4 bases from V and 1 from J, leaving 19 bases between them. From germline, CDR1 is SGHAT and CDR2 FQNNGV. This CDR3 spans 17 amino acids. CDR3 sequence: CASSSLLQGSGQETQYF. Written as DNA, the CDR3 is TGTGCCAGCAGCTCCCTCCTACAGGGAAGTGGCCAAGAGACCCAGTACTTC.

The chain couples TRBV9 to TRBJ2-1, with TRBD1 matching over 8 bases. Germline V CDR1 and CDR2: SGDLS, YYNGEE. J gave up 7 bases and V 0 bases, and 15 bases lay outside the gene matches. This CDR3 has 18 residues. CDR3 in amino acids: CASSVGTGRPTHTNEQFF. The CDR3 DNA follows: TGTGCCAGCAGCGTAGGGACAGGGAGACCGACACACACGAATGAGCAGTTCTTC.

This clone has a single count. V usage is TRBV7-2 and J usage is TRBJ1-5; weak D call: TRBD1 (5 bases). The V gene's germline CDR1 is SGHTA and CDR2 FQGNSA. The CDR3 is made up of 15 amino acids. The V and J ends lost 4 bases and 4 bases respectively, with 14 bases between them. The CDR3 protein is CASSWGRILNQPQHF. As DNA, the CDR3 is TGTGCCAGCAGCTGGGGCCGCATACTTAATCAGCCCCAGCATTTT.

The sample holds one count of this clone. The chain combines TRBV20-1 with TRBJ2-1; TRBD1 agrees at 7 bases. CDR1 and CDR2 (germline): DFQATT, SNEGSKA (reference sequence). V lost 8 bases, J lost 15 bases, and 13 bases stayed unmatched. The CDR3 length is 11 residues. The CDR3 DNA sequence: TGCAGTCCAGGGGGAAGGCCTCCCCGGTTCTTC. Residues: CSPGGRPPRFF.

CDR3 DNA: TGTGCCATCAGTGAGGGCGGGAGGCACAGGGGCGACGAGCAGTACTTC. Translation: CAISEGGRHRGDEQYF. The chain recombines TRBV10-3 with TRBJ2-7; TRBD2 might be the D (8 bases). The CDR3 totals 16 residues. Trimming took 2 bases from V and 5 from J, leaving 19 bases between them. CDR1 ENHRY and CDR2 SYGVKD come from the germline V gene.

V usage is TRBV27 and J usage is TRBJ2-7; D is tentatively TRBD1 or TRBD2 (5 bases each). The germline V gene has CDR1 MNHEY and CDR2 SMNVEV (reference sequence). The CDR3 is made up of 14 amino acids. V shed 2 bases and J shed 4 bases, with 12 bases lying between them. The CDR3 nucleotides read TGTGCCAGCAGTTTAGGGGGTTCGAGTTACGAGCAGTACTTC. It yields the protein CASSLGGSSYEQYF.

This clone occurred once. The chain is built from TRBV2 and TRBJ2-3, with a possible D match to TRBD1 (5 bases). The CDR3 is 13 amino acids. Trimming cost V 11 bases and J 2 bases, with 14 bases left between them. The germline gives CDR1 SNHLY, CDR2 FYNNEI. The CDR3 protein is CAGSAGLTDTQYF. DNA for the CDR3: TGTGCCGGGTCGGCAGGGCTCACAGATACGCAGTATTTT.

This clone was seen at least ten times. CDR3 bases: TGTGCCAGCAGCCAGGGGACCCTTTCCTACAATGAGCAGTTCTTC. It encodes CASSQGTLSYNEQFF. The rearrangement links TRBV7-2 to TRBJ2-1, with D possibly being TRBD1 (6 bases). This CDR3 region has 15 residues. The ends were cut back, 5 bases at V and 1 base at J, with 12 bases in the middle. Germline values: CDR1 SGHTA, CDR2 FQGNSA.

J is TRBJ2-7 and V is TRBV15; D might be TRBD1 (6 bases). Germline-derived CDR1 and CDR2 are LNHNV and YYDKDF (reference sequence). The CDR3 loop spans 12 amino acids. V lost 5 bases and J 4 bases, leaving 9 bases between the germline ends. The CDR3 loop reads CATSATGYEQYF. The CDR3 DNA is TGTGCCACCAGCGCGACAGGTTACGAGCAGTACTTC.

The chain recombines TRBV28 with TRBJ1-5; no clear D gene. CDR3 length: 13 amino acids. V gave up 6 bases and J gave up 4 bases, with 10 bases separating them. Looked up from germline, CDR1 is MDHEN and CDR2 is SYDVKM. CDR3 DNA sequence: TGTGCCAGCAGGGTTTTAAGGAATCAGCCCCAGCATTTT. It encodes CASRVLRNQPQHF.

The V call is TRBV5-4, the J call TRBJ2-6; maybe TRBD1 (6 bases). Germline V lookup: CDR1 SGHNT, CDR2 YYREEE (reference sequence). The V and J ends lost 4 bases and 0 bases respectively, with 14 bases between them. This CDR3 has 17 residues. The chain's CDR3 is CASSHRQAYSGANVLTF. The CDR3 DNA is TGTGCCAGCAGCCACAGACAGGCATACTCTGGGGCCAACGTCCTGACTTTC.

This chain joins TRBV29-1 and TRBJ1-2; D possibly corresponds to TRBD1 (6 bases). Trimming left V 6 bases short and J 3 bases short, with 14 bases between. In germline, CDR1 is SQVTM, CDR2 ANQGSEA. The CDR3 length is 13 residues. The DNA of the CDR3 is TGCAGCGTCGGAAGGGGGGTGGACTATGGCTACACCTTC. Translation: CSVGRGVDYGYTF.

This clone is a singleton in its sample. The rearrangement joins TRBV10-1 to TRBJ2-7; D is ambiguous. V was shortened by 0 bases and J by 0 bases, with 9 bases between the two germline ends. The CDR3 runs to 15 residues. Germline values: CDR1 WNHNN, CDR2 SYGVQD (reference sequence). The CDR3 reads CASSESMVSSYEQYF. As DNA, the CDR3 is TGCGCCAGCAGTGAGTCGATGGTCAGCTCCTACGAGCAGTACTTC.

This clone was seen a few times. The V and J genes are TRBV25-1 and TRBJ1-2; no definite D call. The CDR3 covers 14 residues. Germline CDR1 and CDR2: MGHDK and SYGVNS. Trimming took off 2 bases at V and 5 bases at J, with 12 bases between the two ends. Here the CDR3 reads CASSERYRPYGYTF. CDR3 bases: TGTGCCAGCAGTGAAAGGTACAGACCGTATGGCTACACCTTC.

The chain recombines TRBV30 with TRBJ2-3, with a weak D call TRBD2 (5 bases). V was cut by 2 bases and J by 0 bases, with 18 bases left in between. Germline V gives CDR1 GTSNPN, CDR2 SVGIG (reference sequence). The CDR3 loop spans 17 amino acids. The CDR3 loop is CAWSSIGSGSSTDTQYF. CDR3 sequence (DNA): TGTGCCTGGAGTTCAATAGGCAGCGGTTCTAGCACAGATACGCAGTATTTT.